One sample yielded the 9 T cell receptor beta chains listed below, sequenced in a study of blood T cells in healthy people across ages. A second roughly 6 to 12 cycle PCR used barcoded and J-beta primers. Each CDR3 protein is one row after TCRdb ran MiXCR on the 5' RACE reads. This table has approximately 1,100,000 distinct CDR3 sequences, 35% to 55% appearing once. Input material: blood. The receptors stem from a woman aged 55-75 years in good health.

This clonotype occurred a few times. The chain links TRBV4-2 to TRBJ2-7; 10 positions agree with TRBD1. This CDR3 is 17 amino acids long. The trim removed 0 bases at V and 1 base at J, leaving 6 bases unmatched. CDR1 is LGHNA and CDR2 is YNFKEQ in the germline V gene. CDR3 in DNA: TGTGCCAGCAGCCAAGAGGTGCCGGGACAGGGGTCCTACGAGCAGTACTTC. Amino acids: CASSQEVPGQGSYEQYF.

This clonotype was seen just once. J is TRBJ2-7 and V is TRBV25-1, with a weak D call TRBD2 (6 bases). Trimming stripped 4 bases from V and 0 bases from J, with 19 bases between. This CDR3 comprises 17 residues. Germline CDR1 is MGHDK and CDR2 is SYGVNS. The CDR3 DNA sequence: TGTGCCAGCAGTGGCCGAATGGGCCCAGCGGGCTCCTACGAGCAGTACTTC. It encodes CASSGRMGPAGSYEQYF.

This chain connects TRBV7-9 to TRBJ2-1; perhaps TRBD2 as D (5 bases). V was cut by 5 bases and J by 4 bases, with 12 bases left in between. This CDR3 spans 14 amino acids. CDR1 and CDR2 from the germline V gene are SEHNR and FQNEAQ (reference sequence). The CDR3 DNA reads TGTGCCAGCAGCCCCCGACTATTTTACAATGAGCAGTTCTTC. It yields the protein CASSPRLFYNEQFF.

The chain couples TRBV7-9 to TRBJ2-5; 12 bases map to TRBD1. The CDR3 has 17 amino acids. Germline loops: CDR1 SEHNR, CDR2 FQNEAQ (reference sequence). After removal of 5 bases from V and 6 bases from J, the junction contained 13 bases not matched to a gene. CDR3 amino acids: CASSRSFPGQGAQTQYF. CDR3 coding DNA: TGTGCCAGCAGCCGCTCCTTCCCGGGACAGGGGGCGCAGACCCAGTACTTC.

This clonotype showed up just a few times. The rearrangement uses TRBV7-9 and TRBJ2-1, with 14 positions matching TRBD2. The CDR3 contains 18 residues. CDR1 and CDR2 from the germline V gene are SEHNR and FQNEAQ (reference sequence). Trimming cost V 1 base and J 8 bases; bases outside gene matches: 10. The CDR3: CASSLGPPGLAGVDEQFF. In nucleotides, the CDR3 is TGTGCCAGCAGCTTAGGTCCCCCGGGACTAGCGGGAGTGGATGAGCAGTTCTTC.

This clonotype has more than one count but fewer than ten. The genes are TRBV14 and TRBJ1-2, with unresolved D. The V and J ends lost 3 bases and 4 bases respectively, with 15 bases between them. The germline V gene encodes CDR1 SGHDN and CDR2 FVKESK. The CDR3 is made up of 15 amino acids. CDR3: CASSQADPGRYGYTF. CDR3 nucleotide sequence: TGTGCCAGCAGCCAGGCGGACCCAGGACGCTATGGCTACACCTTC.

The V gene is TRBV11-2, the J gene TRBJ1-1; the match to TRBD1 covers 7 bases. Trimming took 2 bases from V and 1 from J; bases not matched to a gene: 10. The CDR3 is 17 residues long. Germline V gene data show CDR1 as SGHAT and CDR2 as FQNNGV. The CDR3 is CASSLSHRGWGNTEAFF. The CDR3 nucleotides are TGTGCCAGCAGCTTAAGTCACAGGGGCTGGGGGAACACTGAAGCTTTCTTT.

This clonotype was found many times. The V call is TRBV3-1, the J call TRBJ2-7; no clear D gene. Trimming took off 4 bases at V and 6 bases at J, with 7 bases between the two ends. The V gene's germline CDR1 is LGHDT and CDR2 YNNKEL (reference sequence). The CDR3 sequence is 11 residues long. The CDR3 sequence is CASSRSAEQYF. CDR3 nucleotides: TGTGCCAGCAGCCGCTCTGCCGAGCAGTACTTC.

The V gene is TRBV20-1, the J gene TRBJ2-3; tentative D call: TRBD2 (7 bases). Germline CDR1 is DFQATT and CDR2 is SNEGSKA (reference sequence). Deletions cut 5 bases from V and 6 bases from J, with 15 bases between. The CDR3 runs 13 residues. CDR3 loop: CSAEGLGGDTQYF. CDR3 DNA: TGCAGTGCTGAAGGACTAGGGGGGGATACGCAGTATTTT.